One and the same sample provided the 28 T cell receptor beta chains below, sequenced in a study of CD8+CD57+ T cells in acquired aplastic anemia. For sequencing, patients were chosen who had shown expansion of CD8+CD57+ cells by flow cytometry. According to the study, genomic DNA was the template for TCR beta VDJ and CDR3 profiling. TCRdb processed the reads anew with MiXCR; each CDR3 protein has one entry. The table has 200,000 or so distinct CDR3 sequences, over 55% seen once. Sequencing used sorted CD4+, CD8+, or CD8+CD57+ T cells (not recorded which) from PBMCs. The receptors were gathered from a human donor with aplastic anemia.

The chain has TRBV15 and TRBJ1-1; D is unresolved. V dropped 2 bases and J dropped 4 bases, with 14 bases sitting between them. CDR1 and CDR2 (germline): LNHNV, YYDKDF (reference sequence). The CDR3 sequence is 15 residues long. This CDR3 is CATSRCRGRGTEAFF. The CDR3 bases are TGTGCCACCAGCAGATGTCGAGGACGAGGCACTGAAGCTTTCTTT.

The DNA of the CDR3 is TGTGCCAGCAGCTTTGGCAGGCCCACCTACGAGCAGTACTTC. Residues: CASSFGRPTYEQYF. The chain recombines TRBV5-8 with TRBJ2-7; D is undetermined. The CDR3 sequence is 14 residues long. The germline V gene encodes CDR1 SGHTS and CDR2 YDEGEE. V lost 2 bases and J lost 2, with 11 bases in between. Full variable domain (missing parts from reference TRBV5-8 and TRBJ2-7): EAGVTQSPTHLIKTRGQQATLRCSPISGHTSVYWYQQALGLGLQFLLWYDEGEERNRGNFPPRFSGRQFPNYSSELNVNALELEDSALYLCASSFGRPTYEQYFGPGTRLTVT.

This sequence joins TRBV29-1 and TRBJ2-2, with 7 bases identical to TRBD2. The CDR3 contains 14 residues. Germline V gene sequence: CDR1 SQVTM, CDR2 ANQGSEA. CDR3 region: CGAVGGLNTGELFF. The CDR3 DNA reads as TGCGGCGCCGTCGGGGGGTTGAACACCGGGGAGCTGTTTTTT.

With respect to this clonotype: The junction shows a germline mismatch at one end, possibly a read error. The V call is TRBV20-1, the J call TRBJ2-5, with D possibly matching TRBD2 (6 bases). The CDR3 length is 11 residues. Germline V CDR1 and CDR2: DFQATT, SNEGSKA (reference sequence). The DNA for the CDR3 is TGCAGTGCTAGAGTGGGCGGGACCCAGCACTTC. It is translated as CSARVGGTQHF.

DNA for the CDR3: TGTGCCAGCAGGGATGACAGTTTCTATAATTCACCCCTCCACTTT. Translated, it gives CASRDDSFYNSPLHF. The V call is TRBV7-2, the J call TRBJ1-6; TRBD1 is a possible D gene (5 bases). CDR3 size: 15 residues. Trimming removed 6 bases at V and 3 bases at J, with 12 bases between. CDR1 and CDR2 (germline): SGHTA, FQGNSA. Full variable domain (outside the CDR3, taken from reference TRBV7-2 and TRBJ1-6): GAGVSQSPSNKVTEKGKDVELRCDPISGHTALYWYRQSLGQGLEFLIYFQGNSAPDKSGLPSDRFSAERTGGSVSTLTIQRTQQEDSAVYLCASRDDSFYNSPLHFGNGTRLTVT.

V gene TRBV19 combines with J gene TRBJ1-6; the D is unclear. This CDR3 has 14 residues. CDR1 and CDR2 from the germline V gene are LNHDA and SQIVND (reference sequence). Trimming stripped 2 bases from V and 5 bases from J, with 7 bases between. For the CDR3, the DNA is TGTGCCAGTAGTATAAGGGATAATAATTCACCCCTCCACTTT. Translated: CASSIRDNNSPLHF.

As for this clonotype: Germline is not matched at one junction end, which may reflect a read error. This chain joins TRBV7-9 and TRBJ2-4; D tentatively reads TRBD1 or TRBD2 (5 bases each). CDR1 and CDR2 from the germline V gene are SEHNR and FQNEAQ (reference sequence). The CDR3 is 11 amino acids. For the CDR3, the DNA is TGTGCCAGCAGCTTAGAAGGGCCGGGACACTTC. It yields the protein CASSLEGPGHF.

The genes are TRBV24-1 and TRBJ2-1, with D perhaps matching TRBD2 (6 bases). Germline-derived CDR1 and CDR2 are KGHDR and SFDVKD. The CDR3 has 12 residues. V lost 6 bases, J lost 10 bases, and 12 bases lay in between. CDR3 sequence: CATSPGAGEQFF. The CDR3 DNA follows: TGTGCCACCAGTCCTGGGGCGGGAGAGCAGTTCTTC.

The chain joins TRBV2 to TRBJ1-2, with 8 nucleotides matching TRBD1. Trimming took 4 bases from V and 4 from J; bases not matched to a gene: 5. CDR3 length equals 14 residues. Germline values: CDR1 SNHLY, CDR2 FYNNEI. CDR3: CASSVRDRSYGYTF. DNA for the CDR3: TGTGCCAGCAGTGTACGGGACAGGAGCTATGGCTACACCTTC.

The genes are TRBV2 and TRBJ2-2; 10 bases are shared with TRBD1. Germline-derived CDR1 and CDR2 are SNHLY and FYNNEI. Trimming cost V 2 bases and J 6 bases; bases outside gene matches: 6. The CDR3 has 16 amino acids. The CDR3 reads CASSERDRGIAGELFF. CDR3 sequence (DNA): TGTGCCAGCAGTGAAAGGGACAGGGGTATCGCCGGGGAGCTGTTTTTT. The whole variable domain, filled in from reference TRBV2 and TRBJ2-2, reads EPEVTQTPSHQVTQMGQEVILRCVPISNHLYFYWYRQILGQKVEFLVSFYNNEISEKSEIFDDQFSVERPDGSNFTLKIRSTKLEDSAMYFCASSERDRGIAGELFFGEGSRLTVL.

This chain's CDR3 is CASSIQGGPSYEQYF. CDR3 sequence (DNA): TGCGCCAGCAGCATACAAGGAGGGCCCAGTTACGAGCAGTACTTC. The chain employs TRBV5-1 and TRBJ2-7; tentative D call: TRBD2 (6 bases). The CDR3 consists of 15 residues. The V and J ends lost 4 bases and 4 bases respectively, with 18 bases between them. Germline CDR1 reads SGHRS; CDR2 reads YFSETQ.

This clonotype was seen more than once but under ten times. This chain connects TRBV10-3 to TRBJ1-1; D call uncertain. Germline V gene sequence: CDR1 ENHRY, CDR2 SYGVKD. The CDR3 runs to 14 residues. V gave up 4 bases and J gave up 1 base, with 10 bases separating them. CDR3 sequence reads: CAISARQTNTEAFF. In nucleotides, the CDR3 is TGTGCCATCAGTGCGCGGCAGACGAACACTGAAGCTTTCTTT.

The chain has TRBV6-1 and TRBJ1-5; D is unclear. CDR1 MNHNS and CDR2 SASEGT come from the germline V gene. V was clipped by 5 bases and J by 6 bases, with 14 bases between them. This CDR3 contains 14 residues. The CDR3 reads CASSYSRGGQPQHF. The CDR3 DNA follows: TGTGCCAGCAGTTACAGCCGGGGTGGTCAGCCCCAGCATTTT.

The genes are TRBV10-3 and TRBJ1-2, with D hard to call. V lost 6 bases, J lost 4 bases, and 21 bases lay in between. The CDR3 runs 16 residues. Germline lookup yields CDR1 ENHRY and CDR2 SYGVKD. The DNA of the CDR3 is TGTGCCATCAGCAACCCTCACCAGGAGGGCAGCTATGGCTACACCTTC. This codes for CAISNPHQEGSYGYTF.

This clonotype was seen only a few times. The chain links TRBV10-3 to TRBJ2-7, with D possibly being TRBD2 (6 bases). With 3 bases removed from V and 5 bases from J, the gap between germline ends came to 20 bases. The CDR3 totals 16 residues. CDR1 and CDR2 from the germline V gene are ENHRY and SYGVKD. CDR3 loop: CAISDILTSTTHEQYF. CDR3 coding DNA: TGTGCCATCAGTGATATTTTGACTAGTACGACCCACGAGCAGTACTTC.

This clonotype was found many times. The rearrangement joins TRBV10-3 to TRBJ1-4; D is undetermined. This CDR3 comprises 15 residues. V lost 0 bases and J 5 bases, leaving 10 bases between the germline ends. Germline V CDR1 and CDR2: ENHRY, SYGVKD. Here the CDR3 reads CAISESEGRNEKLFF. CDR3 nucleotides: TGTGCCATCAGTGAGTCGGAGGGCCGGAATGAAAAACTGTTTTTT.

This clonotype was counted once. V is TRBV5-1 and J is TRBJ2-3; possibly TRBD1 for D (5 bases). CDR1 is SGHRS, CDR2 YFSETQ, per germline. This CDR3 comprises 15 residues. Trimming pared 4 bases from V and 5 bases from J, leaving 17 bases between. CDR3 region: CASSVDTQLRDTQYF. Written as DNA, the CDR3 is TGCGCCAGCAGCGTGGACACTCAGCTCCGAGATACGCAGTATTTT.

The chain employs TRBV7-9 and TRBJ2-3, with TRBD2 as a possible D gene (5 bases). V lost 6 bases to trimming and J lost 0 bases, with 13 bases between them. CDR1 is SEHNR and CDR2 is FQNEAQ in the germline V gene (reference sequence). The CDR3 consists of 15 residues. DNA for the CDR3: TGTGCCAGCAGACCCACTAGTGCTAGCACAGATACGCAGTATTTT. Residues: CASRPTSASTDTQYF. The variable domain in full, with the rest retrieved from reference TRBV7-9 and TRBJ2-3, is DTGVSQNPRHKITKRGQNVTFRCDPISEHNRLYWYRQTLGQGPEFLTYFQNEAQLEKSRLLSDRFSAERPKGSFSTLEIQRTEQGDSAMYLCASRPTSASTDTQYFGPGTRLTVL.

The chain combines TRBV20-1 with TRBJ2-7; D gene ambiguous. V was shortened by 0 bases and J by 2 bases, with 11 bases between the two germline ends. Germline V lookup: CDR1 DFQATT, CDR2 SNEGSKA (reference sequence). The CDR3 runs 14 residues. CDR3 sequence (DNA): TGCAGTGCTAGAGATCTGAGCGTTCCCTACGAGCAGTACTTC. This translates into CSARDLSVPYEQYF.

The V call is TRBV7-9, the J call TRBJ2-7; tentative D call: TRBD2 (5 bases). This CDR3 spans 12 amino acids. V was clipped by 3 bases and J by 7 bases, with 10 bases between them. Germline values: CDR1 SEHNR, CDR2 FQNEAQ (reference sequence). The CDR3 sequence: CASSFSGGEQYF. CDR3 nucleotides: TGTGCCAGCAGCTTTTCTGGCGGGGAGCAGTACTTC.

A remark on this clonotype: The junction shows a germline mismatch at one end, possibly a read error. The CDR3 DNA sequence: TGTGCCAGCAGCTTGGGGGGGACAGGCCCTTTT. It encodes CASSLGGTGPF. The rearrangement uses TRBV5-6 and TRBJ2-3; 8 bases are shared with TRBD1. The CDR3 covers 11 residues. Germline-derived CDR1 and CDR2 are SGHDT and YYEEEE.

This clonotype was counted at least ten times. V usage is TRBV5-1 and J usage is TRBJ1-2, with TRBD1 matching over 10 bases. Germline CDR1 and CDR2: SGHRS and YFSETQ. Losses at the gene ends were 4 bases for V and 6 bases for J; bases not matched to a gene: 3. This CDR3 has 13 amino acids. CDR3 bases: TGCGCCAGCAGCCCGACAGGGGGCGATGGCTACACCTTC. Translating it yields CASSPTGGDGYTF.

The chain couples TRBV12-3 or TRBV12-4 to TRBJ2-7; 9 nucleotides agree with TRBD1. V shed 10 bases, J shed 2 bases, and the junction held 3 bases outside the gene matches. This CDR3 contains 12 residues. The CDR3 nucleotides read TGTGCCACCGGGACAGGGCCCTACGAGCAGTACTTC. Translated: CATGTGPYEQYF.

The chain recombines TRBV20-1 with TRBJ1-2; D is undetermined. Trimming stripped 3 bases from V and 8 bases from J, with 13 bases between. Per germline, CDR1 DFQATT and CDR2 SNEGSKA (reference sequence). This CDR3 has 12 amino acids. The CDR3 here is CSASRAAWGYTF. CDR3 sequence (DNA): TGCAGTGCTAGTCGGGCCGCATGGGGCTACACCTTC.

This sequence joins TRBV7-3 and TRBJ2-7; D remains ambiguous. The CDR3 loop spans 13 amino acids. The V end was cut by 8 bases, the J end by 3 bases, with 14 bases between. Germline V CDR1 and CDR2: SGHTA, FQGTGA. CDR3 coding DNA: TGTGCCAGCTCACCGTTTCCGGGCTACGAGCAGTACTTC. Its protein is CASSPFPGYEQYF.

V usage is TRBV9 and J usage is TRBJ1-1; D ambiguous. This CDR3 contains 15 residues. V lost 4 bases and J 1 base, leaving 14 bases between the germline ends. The V gene's germline CDR1 is SGDLS and CDR2 YYNGEE. CDR3 protein: CASSPMPDGNTEAFF. CDR3 bases: TGTGCCAGCAGCCCAATGCCGGACGGGAACACTGAAGCTTTCTTT.

A few counts support this clonotype. The genes are TRBV24-1 and TRBJ2-7, with 8 nucleotides matching TRBD1. The CDR3 loop spans 15 amino acids. The J segment lost 4 bases and the V segment lost 3 bases, leaving 7 bases of the junction unmatched. The germline gives CDR1 KGHDR, CDR2 SFDVKD. The DNA for the CDR3 is TGTGCCACCAGTGATACTCCCCAGGGGGCTTACGAGCAGTACTTC. Translated: CATSDTPQGAYEQYF.

This clonotype was counted between two and nine times. A much larger clone sits a single nucleotide away, making a read error possible. The rearrangement joins TRBV7-3 to TRBJ2-3; the D is unclear. V was clipped by 5 bases and J by 6 bases, with 15 bases between them. The CDR3 runs to 14 residues. Germline V lookup: CDR1 SGHTA, CDR2 FQGTGA. CDR3 DNA sequence: TGTGCCAGCAGCCCGACGGGCTCAAGGGATACGCAGTATTTT. Encoded protein: CASSPTGSRDTQYF.